A single sample is the source of the 8 T cell receptor beta chains below, sequenced in a study of blood T cell repertoires in COVID-19. Some clones are missing from TCRdb's copy, which holds only in-frame ones; the method was immunoSEQ multiplex PCR. The profile shows a few hundred thousand clones, around 84% of them singletons. Sample: PBMCs or T cells enriched from blood (not recorded which). The receptors here all came from a woman aged 50 to 60 who had been exposed to COVID-19.

V and J are TRBV27 and TRBJ2-7; D call uncertain. Germline CDR1 is MNHEY and CDR2 is SMNVEV (reference sequence). The CDR3 covers 14 residues. Between the trimmed V and J ends, which lost 3 bases and 3 bases, there was a span of 12 bases. DNA for the CDR3: TGTGCCAGCAGTTTCGATCCGACTGGCTACGAGCAGTACTTC. It codes for CASSFDPTGYEQYF.

J is TRBJ1-2 and V is TRBV3-1 (or the pseudogene TRBV3-2); D possibly corresponds to TRBD1 (6 bases). This CDR3 has 14 amino acids. Per germline, CDR1 LGHDT and CDR2 YNNKEL (reference sequence). Trimming removed 5 bases from V and 5 bases from J, with 15 bases in between. The CDR3 region has the DNA TGTGCCAGCAGCGGGGAGGGGGAGGAATATGGCTACACCTTC. Residues: CASSGEGEEYGYTF.

The chain uses TRBV7-6 and TRBJ2-2; no definite D call. Germline CDR1 SGHVS, CDR2 FNYEAQ. This CDR3 contains 14 residues. V was trimmed by 4 bases and J by 0 bases, leaving 6 bases between them. The CDR3 reads CASSSQSNTGELFF. Here the CDR3 DNA reads TGTGCCAGCAGCTCCCAATCGAACACCGGGGAGCTGTTTTTT.

V gene TRBV28 combines with J gene TRBJ1-2, with D perhaps TRBD1 (6 bases). CDR3 length: 18 amino acids. Between the trimmed V and J ends, which lost 6 bases and 1 base, there was a span of 24 bases. Germline lookup yields CDR1 MDHEN and CDR2 SYDVKM. The CDR3, as DNA: TGTGCCAGCAGCCTGACGGACAGTTATGAGGGGGTTAACTATGGCTACACCTTC. It specifies CASSLTDSYEGVNYGYTF.

The chain has TRBV19 and TRBJ1-2; 9 nucleotides align to TRBD1. Germline V gene lookup returns CDR1 LNHDA and CDR2 SQIVND (reference sequence). The CDR3 is 16 residues long. The V segment lost 4 bases and the J segment 4 bases; nucleotides outside the gene matches: 10. The CDR3 DNA is TGTGCCAGTAGTAGGGCGGGACAGGGTGGTGGCTATGGCTACACCTTC. Its translation is CASSRAGQGGGYGYTF.

This clone is a singleton in its sample. This chain connects TRBV11-2 to TRBJ1-4, with unresolved D. Trimming took 4 bases from V and 6 from J, leaving 18 bases between them. This CDR3 has 16 amino acids. Germline V gene sequence: CDR1 SGHAT, CDR2 FQNNGV. The CDR3 DNA is TGTGCCAGCAGCTCTTCCCGACACTCGTCCGATGAAAAACTGTTTTTT. Protein product: CASSSSRHSSDEKLFF.

This chain connects TRBV12-5 to TRBJ2-4; 7 bases agree with TRBD1. The germline V gene has CDR1 LGHNT and CDR2 FRNRAP. V lost 4 bases to trimming and J lost 7 bases; unmatched junction nucleotides: 4. The CDR3 totals 13 residues. The CDR3 loop reads CASGSVGQNIQYF. CDR3 nucleotides: TGTGCTAGTGGTTCGGTGGGACAGAACATTCAGTACTTC.

The V call is TRBV18, the J call TRBJ1-2, with 9 positions matching TRBD1. The junction had 9 bases not matched to a gene; V was cut back by 3 bases and J by 4 bases. CDR3 length equals 16 residues. Germline CDR1 is KGHSH and CDR2 is LQKENI. CDR3 sequence reads: CASSPAQGAGGYGYTF. The CDR3 DNA sequence: TGTGCCAGCTCACCGGCACAGGGGGCAGGCGGCTATGGCTACACCTTC. Complete variable domain (other parts from reference TRBV18 and TRBJ1-2): NAGVMQNPRHLVRRRGQEARLRCSPMKGHSHVYWYRQLPEEGLKFMVYLQKENIIDESGMPKERFSAEFPKEGPSILRIQQVVRGDSAAYFCASSPAQGAGGYGYTFGSGTRLTVV.